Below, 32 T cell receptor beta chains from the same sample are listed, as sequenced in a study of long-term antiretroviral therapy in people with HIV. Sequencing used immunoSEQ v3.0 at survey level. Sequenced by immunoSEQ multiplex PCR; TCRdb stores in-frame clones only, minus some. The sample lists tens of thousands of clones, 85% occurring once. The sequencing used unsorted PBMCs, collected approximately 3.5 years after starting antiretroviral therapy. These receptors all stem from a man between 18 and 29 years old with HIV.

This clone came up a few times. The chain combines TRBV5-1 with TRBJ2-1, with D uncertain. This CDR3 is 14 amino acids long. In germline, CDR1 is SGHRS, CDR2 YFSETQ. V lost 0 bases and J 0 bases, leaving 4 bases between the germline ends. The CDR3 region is CASSLGNSYNEQFF. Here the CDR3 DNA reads TGCGCCAGCAGCTTGGGGAACTCCTACAATGAGCAGTTCTTC.

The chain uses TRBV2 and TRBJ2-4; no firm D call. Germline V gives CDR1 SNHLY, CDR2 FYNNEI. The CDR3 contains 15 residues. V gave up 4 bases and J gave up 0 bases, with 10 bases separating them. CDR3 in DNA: TGTGCCAGCAGTGGGGTGGAGATAGCCAAAAACATTCAGTACTTC. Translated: CASSGVEIAKNIQYF.

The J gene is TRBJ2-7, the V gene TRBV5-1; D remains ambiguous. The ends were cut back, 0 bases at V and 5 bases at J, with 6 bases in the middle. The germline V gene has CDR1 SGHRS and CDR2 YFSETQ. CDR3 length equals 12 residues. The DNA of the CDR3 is TGCGCCAGCAGCTTGGGAAGCGACGAGCAGTACTTC. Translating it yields CASSLGSDEQYF.

The DNA for the CDR3 is TGTGCCACAGTGTTAACTAGCGGGAGCTCGAATGAGCAGTTCTTC. Translated: CATVLTSGSSNEQFF. V and J are TRBV6-5 and TRBJ2-1; 11 bases map to TRBD2. The ends lost 10 bases at V and 7 bases at J; junction bases unmatched: 12. Germline V gene data show CDR1 as MNHEY and CDR2 as SVGAGI. This CDR3 is built from 15 residues.

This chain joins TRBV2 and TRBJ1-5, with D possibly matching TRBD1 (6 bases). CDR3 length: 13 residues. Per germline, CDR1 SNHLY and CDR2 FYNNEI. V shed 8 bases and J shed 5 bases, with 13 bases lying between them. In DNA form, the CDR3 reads TGTGCCAGCCGGCACAGGGCCCATCAGCCCCAGCATTTT. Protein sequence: CASRHRAHQPQHF.

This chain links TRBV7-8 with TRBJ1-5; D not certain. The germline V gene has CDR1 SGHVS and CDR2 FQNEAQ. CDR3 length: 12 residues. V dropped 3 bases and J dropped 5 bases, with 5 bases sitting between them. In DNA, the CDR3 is TGTGCCAGCAGCTTCGGCGATCAGCCCCAGCATTTT. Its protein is CASSFGDQPQHF. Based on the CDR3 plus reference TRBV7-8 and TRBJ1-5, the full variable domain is GAGVSQSPRYKVAKRGQDVALRCDPISGHVSLFWYQQALGQGPEFLTYFQNEAQLDKSGLPSDRFFAERPEGSVSTLKIQRTQQEDSAVYLCASSFGDQPQHFGDGTRLSIL.

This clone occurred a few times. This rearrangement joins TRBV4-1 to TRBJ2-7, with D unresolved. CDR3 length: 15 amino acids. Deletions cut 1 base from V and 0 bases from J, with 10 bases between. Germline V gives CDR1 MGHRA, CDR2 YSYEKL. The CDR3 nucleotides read TGCGCCAGCAGCCAAGCCTTGACATTCTCCTACGAGCAGTACTTC. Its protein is CASSQALTFSYEQYF.

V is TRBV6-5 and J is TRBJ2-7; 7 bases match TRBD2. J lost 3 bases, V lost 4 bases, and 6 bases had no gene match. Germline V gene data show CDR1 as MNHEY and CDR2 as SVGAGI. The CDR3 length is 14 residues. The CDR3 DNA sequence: TGTGCCAGCAGTTTTGAAGCGGGGAACTACGAGCAGTACTTC. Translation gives CASSFEAGNYEQYF.

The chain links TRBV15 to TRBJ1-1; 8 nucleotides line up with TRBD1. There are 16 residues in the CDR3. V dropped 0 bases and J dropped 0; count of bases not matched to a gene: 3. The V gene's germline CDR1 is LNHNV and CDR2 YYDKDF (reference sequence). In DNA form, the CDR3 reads TGTGCCACCAGCAGAGAAGGGGGACAGGTGAACACTGAAGCTTTCTTT. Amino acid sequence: CATSREGGQVNTEAFF.

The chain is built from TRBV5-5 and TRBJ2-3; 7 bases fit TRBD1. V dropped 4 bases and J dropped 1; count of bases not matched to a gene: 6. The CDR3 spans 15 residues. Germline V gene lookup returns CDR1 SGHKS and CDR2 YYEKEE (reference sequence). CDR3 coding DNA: TGTGCCAGCAGCGTAGGGGGCAGGGGCACAGATACGCAGTATTTT. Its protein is CASSVGGRGTDTQYF.

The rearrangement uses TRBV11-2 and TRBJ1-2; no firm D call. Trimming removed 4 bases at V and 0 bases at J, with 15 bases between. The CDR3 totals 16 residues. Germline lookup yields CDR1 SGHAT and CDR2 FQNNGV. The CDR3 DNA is TGTGCCAGCAGCTCACCTCCCGGGAACTCTAACTATGGCTACACCTTC. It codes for CASSSPPGNSNYGYTF.

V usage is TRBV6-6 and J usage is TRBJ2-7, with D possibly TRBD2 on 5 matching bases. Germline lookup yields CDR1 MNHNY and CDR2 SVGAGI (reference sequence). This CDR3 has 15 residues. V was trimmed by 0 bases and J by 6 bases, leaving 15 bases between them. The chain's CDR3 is CASSYSSGMGSEQYF. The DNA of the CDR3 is TGTGCCAGCAGTTACTCATCCGGGATGGGTTCCGAGCAGTACTTC.

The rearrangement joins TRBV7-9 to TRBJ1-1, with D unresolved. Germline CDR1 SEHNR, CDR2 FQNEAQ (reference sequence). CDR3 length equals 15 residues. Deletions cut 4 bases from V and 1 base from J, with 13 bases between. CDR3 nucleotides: TGTGCCAGCAGCTCACCTGGACGGAAGAACACTGAAGCTTTCTTT. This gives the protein CASSSPGRKNTEAFF.

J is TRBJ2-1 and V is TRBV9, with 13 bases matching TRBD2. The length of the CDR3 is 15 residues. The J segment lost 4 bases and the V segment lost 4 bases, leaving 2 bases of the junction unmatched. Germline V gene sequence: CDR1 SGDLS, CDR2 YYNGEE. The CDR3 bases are TGTGCCAGCAGCCTGACTAGCGGGGGGTACAATGAGCAGTTCTTC. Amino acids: CASSLTSGGYNEQFF. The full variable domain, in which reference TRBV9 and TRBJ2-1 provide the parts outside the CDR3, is DSGVTQTPKHLITATGQRVTLRCSPRSGDLSVYWYQQSLDQGLQFLIQYYNGEERAKGNILERFSAQQFPDLHSELNLSSLELGDSALYFCASSLTSGGYNEQFFGPGTRLTVL.

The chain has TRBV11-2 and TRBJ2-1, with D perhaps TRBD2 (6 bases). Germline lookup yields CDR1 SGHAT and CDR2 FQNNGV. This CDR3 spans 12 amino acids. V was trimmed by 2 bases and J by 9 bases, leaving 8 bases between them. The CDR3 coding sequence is TGTGCCAGCAGCTTAACGCGGGGTGAGCAGTTCTTC. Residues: CASSLTRGEQFF.

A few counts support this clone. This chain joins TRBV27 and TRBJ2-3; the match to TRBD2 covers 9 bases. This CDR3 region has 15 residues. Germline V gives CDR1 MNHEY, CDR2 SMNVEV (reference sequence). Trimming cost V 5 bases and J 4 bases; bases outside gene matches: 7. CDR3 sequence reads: CASSLAGLAADTQYF. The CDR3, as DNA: TGTGCCAGCAGTCTAGCGGGACTAGCAGCAGATACGCAGTATTTT.

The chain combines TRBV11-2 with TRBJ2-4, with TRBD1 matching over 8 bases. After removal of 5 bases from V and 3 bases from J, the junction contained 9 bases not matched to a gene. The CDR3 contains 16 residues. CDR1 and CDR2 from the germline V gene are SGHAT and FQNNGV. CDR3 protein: CASSLRQGQYKNIQYF. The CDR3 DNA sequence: TGTGCCAGCAGCCTAAGACAGGGGCAGTACAAAAACATTCAGTACTTC. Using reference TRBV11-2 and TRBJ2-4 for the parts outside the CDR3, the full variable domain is EAGVAQSPRYKIIEKRQSVAFWCNPISGHATLYWYQQILGQGPKLLIQFQNNGVVDDSQLPKDRFSAERLKGVDSTLKIQPAKLEDSAVYLCASSLRQGQYKNIQYFGAGTRLSVL.

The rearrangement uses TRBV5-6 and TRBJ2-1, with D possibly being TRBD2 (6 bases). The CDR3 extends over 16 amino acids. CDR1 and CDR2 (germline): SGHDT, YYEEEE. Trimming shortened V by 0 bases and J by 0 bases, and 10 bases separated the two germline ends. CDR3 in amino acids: CASSLGGLFSYNEQFF. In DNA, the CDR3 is TGTGCCAGCAGCTTGGGGGGACTCTTCTCCTACAATGAGCAGTTCTTC. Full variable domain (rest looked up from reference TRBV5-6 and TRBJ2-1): DAGVTQSPTHLIKTRGQQVTLRCSPKSGHDTVSWYQQALGQGPQFIFQYYEEEERQRGNFPDRFSGHQFPNYSSELNVNALLLGDSALYLCASSLGGLFSYNEQFFGPGTRLTVL.

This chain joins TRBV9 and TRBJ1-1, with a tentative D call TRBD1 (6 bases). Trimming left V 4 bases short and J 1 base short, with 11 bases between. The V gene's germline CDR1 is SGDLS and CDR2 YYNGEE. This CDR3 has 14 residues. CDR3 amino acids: CASSPPTGNTEAFF. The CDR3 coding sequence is TGTGCCAGCAGCCCCCCGACAGGGAACACTGAAGCTTTCTTT.

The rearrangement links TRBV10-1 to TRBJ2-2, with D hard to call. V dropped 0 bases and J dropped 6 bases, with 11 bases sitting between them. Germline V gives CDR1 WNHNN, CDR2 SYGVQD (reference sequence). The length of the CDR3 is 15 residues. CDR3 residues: CASSESAGRAGELFF. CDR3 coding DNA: TGCGCCAGCAGTGAGTCGGCCGGTAGGGCCGGGGAGCTGTTTTTT.

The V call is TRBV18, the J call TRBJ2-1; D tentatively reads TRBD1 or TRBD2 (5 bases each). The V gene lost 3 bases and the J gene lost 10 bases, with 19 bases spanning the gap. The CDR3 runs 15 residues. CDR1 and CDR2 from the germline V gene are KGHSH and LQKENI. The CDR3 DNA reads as TGTGCCAGCTCACCTTTCCGGGACCGAGCTAACGAGCAGTTCTTC. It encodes CASSPFRDRANEQFF.

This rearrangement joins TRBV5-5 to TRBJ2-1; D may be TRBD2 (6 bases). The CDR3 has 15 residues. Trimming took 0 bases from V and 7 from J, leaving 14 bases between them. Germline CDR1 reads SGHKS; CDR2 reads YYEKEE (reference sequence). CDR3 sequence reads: CASSLDGLEGNEQFF. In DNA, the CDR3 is TGTGCCAGCAGCTTGGACGGTTTGGAGGGAAATGAGCAGTTCTTC.

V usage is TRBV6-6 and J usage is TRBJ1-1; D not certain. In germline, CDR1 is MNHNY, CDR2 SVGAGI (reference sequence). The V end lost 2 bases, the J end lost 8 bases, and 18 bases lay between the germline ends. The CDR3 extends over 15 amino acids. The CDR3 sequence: CASSYGPGPKPEAFF. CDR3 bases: TGTGCCAGCAGTTACGGGCCCGGTCCCAAGCCGGAAGCTTTCTTT.

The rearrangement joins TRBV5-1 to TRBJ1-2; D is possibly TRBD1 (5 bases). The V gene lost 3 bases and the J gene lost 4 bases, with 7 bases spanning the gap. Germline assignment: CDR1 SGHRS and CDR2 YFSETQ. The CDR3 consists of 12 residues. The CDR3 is CASSWDGYGYTF. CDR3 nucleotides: TGCGCCAGCAGCTGGGACGGCTATGGCTACACCTTC.

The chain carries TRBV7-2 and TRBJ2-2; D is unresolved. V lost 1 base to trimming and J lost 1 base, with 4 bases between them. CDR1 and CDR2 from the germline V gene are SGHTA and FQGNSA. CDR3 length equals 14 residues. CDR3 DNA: TGTGCCAGCAGCTTAGTTAGGAACACCGGGGAGCTGTTTTTT. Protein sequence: CASSLVRNTGELFF.

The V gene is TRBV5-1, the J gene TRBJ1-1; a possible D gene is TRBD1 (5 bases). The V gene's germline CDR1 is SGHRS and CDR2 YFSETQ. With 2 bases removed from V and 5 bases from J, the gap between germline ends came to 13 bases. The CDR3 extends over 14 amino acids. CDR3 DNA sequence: TGCGCCAGCAGCTTCTCGCTGGGGCTGACTGAAGCTTTCTTT. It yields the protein CASSFSLGLTEAFF.

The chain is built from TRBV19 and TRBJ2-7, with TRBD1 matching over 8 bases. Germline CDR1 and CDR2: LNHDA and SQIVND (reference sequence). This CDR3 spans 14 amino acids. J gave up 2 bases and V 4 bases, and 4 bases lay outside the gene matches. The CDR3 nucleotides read TGTGCCAGTAGTACCGGGACAGGTCCCTACGAGCAGTACTTC. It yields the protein CASSTGTGPYEQYF.

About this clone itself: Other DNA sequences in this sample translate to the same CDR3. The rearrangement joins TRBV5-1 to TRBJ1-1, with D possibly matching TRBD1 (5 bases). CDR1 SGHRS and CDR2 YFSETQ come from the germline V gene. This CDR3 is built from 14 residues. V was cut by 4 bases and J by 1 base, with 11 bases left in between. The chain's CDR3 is CASSRGRQNTEAFF. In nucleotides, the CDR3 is TGCGCCAGCAGCAGGGGACGTCAGAACACTGAAGCTTTCTTT.

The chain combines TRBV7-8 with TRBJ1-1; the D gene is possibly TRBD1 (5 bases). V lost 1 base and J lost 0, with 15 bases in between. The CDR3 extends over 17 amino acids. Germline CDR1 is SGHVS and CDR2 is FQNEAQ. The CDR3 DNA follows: TGTGCCAGCAGCTTAGTCACCGGGGGGGTCATGAACACTGAAGCTTTCTTT. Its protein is CASSLVTGGVMNTEAFF.

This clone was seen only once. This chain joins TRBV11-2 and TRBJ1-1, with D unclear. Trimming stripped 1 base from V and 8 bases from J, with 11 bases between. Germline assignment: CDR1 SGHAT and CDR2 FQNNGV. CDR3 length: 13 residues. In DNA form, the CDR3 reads TGTGCCAGCAGCTTAGGTCCACTGCCAGAAGCTTTCTTT. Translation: CASSLGPLPEAFF.

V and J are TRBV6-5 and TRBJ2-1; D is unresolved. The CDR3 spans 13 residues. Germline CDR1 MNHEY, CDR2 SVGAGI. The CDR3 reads CASRISSYNEQFF. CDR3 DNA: TGTGCTTCCCGAATTTCCTCCTACAATGAGCAGTTCTTC.

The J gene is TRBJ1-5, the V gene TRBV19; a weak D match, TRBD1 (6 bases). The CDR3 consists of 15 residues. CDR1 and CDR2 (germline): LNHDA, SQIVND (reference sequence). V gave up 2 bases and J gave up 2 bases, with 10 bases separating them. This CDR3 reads CASSISGDGNQPQHF. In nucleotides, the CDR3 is TGTGCCAGTAGTATATCAGGGGACGGCAATCAGCCCCAGCATTTT.